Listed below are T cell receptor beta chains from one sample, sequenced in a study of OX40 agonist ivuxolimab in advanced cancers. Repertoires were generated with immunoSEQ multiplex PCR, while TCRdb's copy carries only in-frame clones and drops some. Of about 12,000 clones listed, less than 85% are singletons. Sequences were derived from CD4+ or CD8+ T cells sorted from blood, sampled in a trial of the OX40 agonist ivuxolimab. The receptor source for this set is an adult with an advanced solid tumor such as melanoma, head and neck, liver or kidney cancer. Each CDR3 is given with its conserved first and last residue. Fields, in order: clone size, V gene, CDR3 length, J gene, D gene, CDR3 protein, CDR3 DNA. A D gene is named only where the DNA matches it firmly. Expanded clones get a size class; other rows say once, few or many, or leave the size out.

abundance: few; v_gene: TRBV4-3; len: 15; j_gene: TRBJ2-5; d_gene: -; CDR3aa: CASSQELSSRETQYF; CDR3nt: TGCGCCAGCAGCCAAGAGTTGTCTAGCCGAGAGACCCAGTACTTC
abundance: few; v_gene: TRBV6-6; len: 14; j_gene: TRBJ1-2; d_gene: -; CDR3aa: CASSYSREEPCYTF; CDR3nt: TGTGCCAGCAGTTACTCGAGGGAGGAGCCGTGCTACACCTTC
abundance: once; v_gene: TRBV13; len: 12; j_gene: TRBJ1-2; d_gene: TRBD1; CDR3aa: CASSGTGDGYTF; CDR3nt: TGTGCCAGCAGTGGGACAGGGGATGGCTACACCTTC
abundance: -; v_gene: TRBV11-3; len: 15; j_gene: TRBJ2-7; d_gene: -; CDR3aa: CASSLNLLGAYEQYF; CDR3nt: TGTGCCAGCAGCTTAAATCTCCTCGGGGCCTACGAGCAGTACTTC
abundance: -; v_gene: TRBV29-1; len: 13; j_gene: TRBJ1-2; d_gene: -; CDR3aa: CSVDRGPGYGYTF; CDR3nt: TGCAGCGTTGATCGAGGGCCGGGCTATGGCTACACCTTC
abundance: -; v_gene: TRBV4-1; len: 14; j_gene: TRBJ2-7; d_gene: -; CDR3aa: CASSQDPGWDEQYF; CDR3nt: TGCGCCAGCAGCCAAGATCCGGGCTGGGACGAGCAGTACTTC
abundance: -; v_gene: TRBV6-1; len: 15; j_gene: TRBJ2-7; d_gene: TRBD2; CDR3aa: CASSTRTSGSYEQYF; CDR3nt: TGTGCCAGCAGTACCAGGACTAGCGGTTCCTACGAGCAGTACTTC
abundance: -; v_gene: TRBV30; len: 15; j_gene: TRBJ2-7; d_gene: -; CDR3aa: CAWSVFVHNSYEQYF; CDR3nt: TGTGCCTGGAGTGTATTTGTACACAACTCCTACGAGCAGTACTTC
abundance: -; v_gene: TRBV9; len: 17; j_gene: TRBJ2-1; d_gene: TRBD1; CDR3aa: CASSVDPDRGFYNEQFF; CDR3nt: TGTGCCAGCAGCGTAGACCCTGACAGGGGGTTCTACAATGAGCAGTTCTTC
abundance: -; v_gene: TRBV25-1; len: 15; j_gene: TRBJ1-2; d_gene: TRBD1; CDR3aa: CASSGQGWTSYGYTF; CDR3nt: TGTGCCAGCAGTGGACAGGGTTGGACCTCCTATGGCTACACCTTC
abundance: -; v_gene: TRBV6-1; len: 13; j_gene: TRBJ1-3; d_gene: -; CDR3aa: CAHRKGSGNTIYF; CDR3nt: TGTGCCCACAGGAAGGGGTCCGGAAACACCATATATTTT
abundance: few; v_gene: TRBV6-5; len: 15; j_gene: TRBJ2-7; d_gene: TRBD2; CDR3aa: CASSPEPSGTYEQYF; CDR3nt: TGTGCCAGCAGCCCCGAGCCTAGCGGTACTTACGAGCAGTACTTC
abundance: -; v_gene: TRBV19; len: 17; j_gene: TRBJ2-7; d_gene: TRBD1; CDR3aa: CASSSYWGQSSSYEQYF; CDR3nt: TGTGCCAGTAGTAGTTACTGGGGACAGTCAAGCTCCTACGAGCAGTACTTC
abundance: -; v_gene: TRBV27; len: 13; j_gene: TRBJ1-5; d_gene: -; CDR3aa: CASSLTVDQPQHF; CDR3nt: TGTGCCAGCAGTTTAACGGTTGATCAGCCCCAGCATTTT
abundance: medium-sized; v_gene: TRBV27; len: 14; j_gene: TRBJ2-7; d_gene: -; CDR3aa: CASSPGTGGYEQYF; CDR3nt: TGTGCCAGCAGTCCCGGGACTGGGGGTTACGAGCAGTACTTC
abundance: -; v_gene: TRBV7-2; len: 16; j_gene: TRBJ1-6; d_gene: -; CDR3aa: CASSLVRGGPSSPLHF; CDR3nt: TGTGCCAGCAGCTTAGTCCGGGGGGGCCCATCTTCACCCCTCCACTTT
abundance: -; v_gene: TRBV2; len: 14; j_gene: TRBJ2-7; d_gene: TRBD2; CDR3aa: CASLGLAGGYEQYF; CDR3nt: TGTGCCAGCCTGGGACTAGCGGGAGGCTACGAGCAGTACTTC
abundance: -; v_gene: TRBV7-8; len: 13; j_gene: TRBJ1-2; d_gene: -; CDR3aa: CASSLEWGYGYTF; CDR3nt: TGTGCCAGCAGCTTAGAATGGGGCTATGGCTACACCTTC
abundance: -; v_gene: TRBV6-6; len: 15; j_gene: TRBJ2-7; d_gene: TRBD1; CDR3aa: CASSYLGQGAYEQYF; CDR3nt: TGTGCCAGCAGTTACTTGGGACAGGGGGCTTACGAGCAGTACTTC
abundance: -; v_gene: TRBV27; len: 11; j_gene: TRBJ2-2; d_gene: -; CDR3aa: CASSRTGELFF; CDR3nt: TGTGCCAGCAGCAGAACCGGGGAGCTGTTTTTT
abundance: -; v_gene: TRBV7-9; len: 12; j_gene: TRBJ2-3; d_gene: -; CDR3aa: CASSSGTDTQYF; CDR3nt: TGTGCCAGCAGCTCAGGAACTGATACGCAGTATTTT
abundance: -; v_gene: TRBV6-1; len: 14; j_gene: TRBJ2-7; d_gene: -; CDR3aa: CASSIPGRYYEQYF; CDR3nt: TGTGCCAGCAGTATACCGGGACGGTATTACGAGCAGTACTTC
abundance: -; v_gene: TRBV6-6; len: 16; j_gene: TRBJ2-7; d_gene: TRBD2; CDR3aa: CASSYGGREGSYEQYF; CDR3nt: TGTGCCAGCAGTTACGGGGGGCGGGAGGGCTCCTACGAGCAGTACTTC
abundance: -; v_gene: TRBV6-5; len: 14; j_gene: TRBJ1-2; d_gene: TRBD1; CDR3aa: CASRPTGAAYGYTF; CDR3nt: TGTGCCAGCAGACCAACAGGGGCCGCATATGGCTACACCTTC
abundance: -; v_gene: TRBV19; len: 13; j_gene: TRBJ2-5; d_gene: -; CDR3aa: CASSGVVTETQYF; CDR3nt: TGTGCCAGTAGCGGCGTGGTGACGGAGACCCAGTACTTC
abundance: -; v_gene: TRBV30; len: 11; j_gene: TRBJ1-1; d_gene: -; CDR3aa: CAWSVPSEAFF; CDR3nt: TGTGCCTGGAGTGTACCAAGTGAAGCTTTCTTT
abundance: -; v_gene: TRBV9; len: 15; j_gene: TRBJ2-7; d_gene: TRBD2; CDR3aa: CASSGLAGTVDEQYF; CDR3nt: TGTGCCAGCAGCGGCCTAGCGGGAACTGTCGACGAGCAGTACTTC
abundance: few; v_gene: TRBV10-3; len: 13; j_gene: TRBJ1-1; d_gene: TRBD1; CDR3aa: CATGGDRETEAFF; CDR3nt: TGTGCCACCGGGGGGGACAGGGAGACTGAAGCTTTCTTT
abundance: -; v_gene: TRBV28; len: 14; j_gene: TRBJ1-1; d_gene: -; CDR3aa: CASSLWTLNTEAFF; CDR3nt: TGTGCCAGCAGTTTATGGACATTAAACACTGAAGCTTTCTTT
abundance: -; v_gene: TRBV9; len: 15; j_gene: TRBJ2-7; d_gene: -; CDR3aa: CASSPWDGLSYEQYF; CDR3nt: TGTGCCAGCAGCCCCTGGGACGGCTTATCCTACGAGCAGTACTTC
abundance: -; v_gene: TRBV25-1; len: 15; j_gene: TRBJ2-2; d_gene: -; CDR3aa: CASSEEATNTGELFF; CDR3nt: TGTGCCAGCAGTGAAGAGGCTACGAACACCGGGGAGCTGTTTTTT
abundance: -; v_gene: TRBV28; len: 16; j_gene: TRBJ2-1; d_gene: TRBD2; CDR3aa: CASSRLLAGSYNEQFF; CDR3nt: TGTGCCAGCAGCAGGCTACTAGCGGGCTCCTACAATGAGCAGTTCTTC
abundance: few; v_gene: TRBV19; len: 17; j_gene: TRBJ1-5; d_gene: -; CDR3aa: CASSIEGFLGSNQPQHF; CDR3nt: TGTGCCAGTAGTATAGAGGGATTCCTAGGAAGCAATCAGCCCCAGCATTTT
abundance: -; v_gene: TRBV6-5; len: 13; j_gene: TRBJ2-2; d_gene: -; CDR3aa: CASSYEYTGELFF; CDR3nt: TGTGCCAGCAGTTACGAGTACACCGGGGAGCTGTTTTTT
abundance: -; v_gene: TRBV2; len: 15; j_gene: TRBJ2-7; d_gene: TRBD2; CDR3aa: CASSLLAGKLYEQYF; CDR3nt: TGTGCCAGCAGTCTACTAGCGGGGAAGCTATACGAGCAGTACTTC
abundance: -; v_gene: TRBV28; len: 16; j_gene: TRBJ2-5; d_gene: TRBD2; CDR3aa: CASSLLLAENQETQYF; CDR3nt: TGTGCCAGCAGTTTATTACTAGCGGAAAACCAAGAGACCCAGTACTTC
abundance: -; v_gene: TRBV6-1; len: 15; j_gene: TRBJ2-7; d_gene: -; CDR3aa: CASSLTASATYEQYF; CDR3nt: TGTGCCAGCAGCCTTACGGCTAGCGCGACCTACGAGCAGTACTTC
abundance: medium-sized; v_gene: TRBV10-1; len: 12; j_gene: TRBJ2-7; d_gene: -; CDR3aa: CASTPPGYEQYF; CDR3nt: TGCGCCAGCACACCACCCGGCTACGAGCAGTACTTC